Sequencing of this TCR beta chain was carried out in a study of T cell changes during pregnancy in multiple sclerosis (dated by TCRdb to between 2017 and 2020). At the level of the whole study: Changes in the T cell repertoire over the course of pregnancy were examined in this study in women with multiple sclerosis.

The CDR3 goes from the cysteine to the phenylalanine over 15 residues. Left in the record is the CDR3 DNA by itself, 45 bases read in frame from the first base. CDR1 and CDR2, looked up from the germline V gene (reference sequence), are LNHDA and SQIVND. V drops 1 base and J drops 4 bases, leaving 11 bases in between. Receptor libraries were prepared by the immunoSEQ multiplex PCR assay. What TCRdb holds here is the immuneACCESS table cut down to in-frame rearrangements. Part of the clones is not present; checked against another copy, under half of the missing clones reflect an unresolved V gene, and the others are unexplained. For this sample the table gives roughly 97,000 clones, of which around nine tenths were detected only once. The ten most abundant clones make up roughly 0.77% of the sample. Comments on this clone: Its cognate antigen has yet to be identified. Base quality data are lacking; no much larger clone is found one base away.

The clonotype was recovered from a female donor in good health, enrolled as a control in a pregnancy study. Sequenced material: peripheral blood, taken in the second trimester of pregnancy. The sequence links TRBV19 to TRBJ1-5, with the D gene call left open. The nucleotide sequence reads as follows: TGTGCCAGTAGTATAGCCGGGAGGGATAATCAGCCCCAGCATTTT. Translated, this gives CASSIAGRDNQPQHF.